The entry below gives a single T cell receptor (beta chain) sequence along with its context. The source of the sample is a study of blood T cell repertoires in COVID-19. Study-wide background: Spain, Italy and the United States supplied samples that represented acute and convalescent COVID-19. T cells, B-cell-depleted T cells, or PBMCs supplied cDNA or gDNA.

In the original workflow: Reference gene primers were amplified, and this amplification served to estimate nucleated cell counts. The method was immunoSEQ multiplex PCR; TCRdb's version includes in-frame clones alone and lacks a portion of them. Clone size and the V and J calls come from that table; the DNA yielded D and trimming. The data show 60,000 to 85,000 clones, about 88% seen once. Germline loops: CDR1 LGHDT, CDR2 YNNKEL (reference sequence). Trimming took 3 bases from V and 3 from J, leaving 9 bases between them. The CDR3 contains 14 residues. The sequenced sample consisted of peripheral blood. The chain carries TRBV3-1 (or the pseudogene TRBV3-2) and TRBJ1-5, with D possibly TRBD1 on 5 matching bases. The receptor was derived from a woman in her forties or fifties with active COVID-19. This chain's CDR3 is CASSHTGYNQPQHF. CDR3 sequence (DNA): TGTGCCAGCAGCCATACAGGTTACAATCAGCCCCAGCATTTT.